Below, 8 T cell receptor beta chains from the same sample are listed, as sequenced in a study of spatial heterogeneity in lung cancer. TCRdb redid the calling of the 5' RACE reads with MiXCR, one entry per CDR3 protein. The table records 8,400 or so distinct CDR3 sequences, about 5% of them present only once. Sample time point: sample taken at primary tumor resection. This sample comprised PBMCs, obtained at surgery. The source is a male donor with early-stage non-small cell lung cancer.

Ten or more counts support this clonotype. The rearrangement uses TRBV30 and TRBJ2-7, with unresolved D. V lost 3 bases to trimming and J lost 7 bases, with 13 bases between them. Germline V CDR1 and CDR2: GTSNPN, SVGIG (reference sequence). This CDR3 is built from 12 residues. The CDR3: CAWSLAIMEQYF. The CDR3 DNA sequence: TGTGCCTGGAGCCTGGCGATTATGGAGCAGTACTTC.

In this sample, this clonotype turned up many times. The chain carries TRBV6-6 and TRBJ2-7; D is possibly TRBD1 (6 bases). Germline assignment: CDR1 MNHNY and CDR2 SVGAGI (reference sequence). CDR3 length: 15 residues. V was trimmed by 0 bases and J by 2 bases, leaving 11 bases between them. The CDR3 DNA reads TGTGCCAGCAGTTACTCTAGCAGGGGAACCTACGAGCAGTACTTC. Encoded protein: CASSYSSRGTYEQYF.

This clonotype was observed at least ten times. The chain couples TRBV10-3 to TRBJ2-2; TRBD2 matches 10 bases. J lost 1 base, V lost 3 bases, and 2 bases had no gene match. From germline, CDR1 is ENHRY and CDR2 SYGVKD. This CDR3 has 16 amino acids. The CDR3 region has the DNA TGTGCCATCAGTGATTGGACTAGCGGGAACACCGGGGAGCTGTTTTTT. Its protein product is CAISDWTSGNTGELFF.

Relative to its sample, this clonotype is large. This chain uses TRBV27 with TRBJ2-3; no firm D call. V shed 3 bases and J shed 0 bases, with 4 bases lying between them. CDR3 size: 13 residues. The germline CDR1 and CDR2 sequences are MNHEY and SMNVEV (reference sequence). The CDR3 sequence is CASSFQSTDTQYF. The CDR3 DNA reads TGTGCCAGCAGTTTCCAAAGCACAGATACGCAGTATTTT.

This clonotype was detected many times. As DNA, the CDR3 is TGTGCCAGCAGCAGGCGAATCGGCACTGAAGCTTTCTTT. Translated: CASSRRIGTEAFF. The chain has TRBV4-2 and TRBJ1-1; unclear D gene. V was cut by 5 bases and J by 4 bases, with 11 bases left in between. Per the germline V gene, CDR1 is LGHNA and CDR2 is YNFKEQ. The CDR3 totals 13 residues.

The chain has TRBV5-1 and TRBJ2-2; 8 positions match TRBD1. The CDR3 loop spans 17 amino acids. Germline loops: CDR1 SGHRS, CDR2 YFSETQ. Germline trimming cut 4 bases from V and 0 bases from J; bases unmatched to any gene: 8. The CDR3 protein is CASSGPGGSSNTGELFF. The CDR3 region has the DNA TGCGCCAGCAGCGGGCCAGGGGGCTCATCGAACACCGGGGAGCTGTTTTTT.

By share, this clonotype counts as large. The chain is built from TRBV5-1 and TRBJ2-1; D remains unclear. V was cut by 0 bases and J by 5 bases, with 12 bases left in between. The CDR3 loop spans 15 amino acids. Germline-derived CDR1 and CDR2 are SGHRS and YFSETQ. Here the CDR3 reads CASSLVGHKDNEQFF. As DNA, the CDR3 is TGCGCCAGCAGCTTGGTTGGCCACAAGGACAATGAGCAGTTCTTC.

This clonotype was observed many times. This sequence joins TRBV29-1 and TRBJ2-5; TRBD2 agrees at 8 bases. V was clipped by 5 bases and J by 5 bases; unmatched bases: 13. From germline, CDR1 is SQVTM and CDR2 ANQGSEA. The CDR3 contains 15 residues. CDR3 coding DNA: TGCAGCGTTCTGTATCTCTCGGGGGGGCGGGAGACCCAGTACTTC. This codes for CSVLYLSGGRETQYF.